The 20 T cell receptor beta chains presented below share a single source sample, sequenced in a study of siplizumab effects on memory and regulatory T cells. Sequencing used immunoSEQ multiplex PCR; TCRdb keeps in-frame clones, though not all of them. The data show 65,000 to 90,000 clones, roughly 93% seen once. Material: CD8+ T cells sorted from blood. Receptors were obtained from a human donor in good health.

This sequence joins TRBV29-1 and TRBJ2-7, with D uncertain. This CDR3 contains 11 residues. The V gene's germline CDR1 is SQVTM and CDR2 ANQGSEA. The V gene lost 8 bases and the J gene lost 6 bases, with 14 bases spanning the gap. The CDR3 is CSLLIGPEQYF. CDR3 DNA: TGCAGCCTCCTAATTGGGCCCGAGCAGTACTTC.

The chain links TRBV6-1 to TRBJ2-7; possibly TRBD1 for D (5 bases). This CDR3 is 13 amino acids long. In germline, CDR1 is MNHNS, CDR2 SASEGT. Between the trimmed V and J ends, which lost 9 bases and 1 base, there was a span of 13 bases. The CDR3 loop is CASTYDSSYEQYF. CDR3 DNA: TGTGCCAGTACCTACGACAGTTCCTACGAGCAGTACTTC.

The gene calls are TRBV4-1 and TRBJ2-5; TRBD1 might be the D (5 bases). V was pared by 1 base and J by 5 bases, with 14 bases between. Per germline, CDR1 MGHRA and CDR2 YSYEKL. The length of the CDR3 is 15 residues. The CDR3, as DNA: TGCGCCAGCAGCCAAGTCCCAGGGTCACTGGAGACCCAGTACTTC. Translation gives CASSQVPGSLETQYF.

This rearrangement joins TRBV5-1 to TRBJ2-7; 11 positions agree with TRBD1. This CDR3 is 13 amino acids long. Germline lookup yields CDR1 SGHRS and CDR2 YFSETQ. Trimming removed 7 bases from V and 0 bases from J; junction bases left unmatched: 0. The CDR3 DNA reads as TGCGCCAGCGGACAGGGGGCCTCCTACGAGCAGTACTTC. It encodes CASGQGASYEQYF.

This chain uses TRBV5-1 with TRBJ2-1; D gene unclear. From germline, CDR1 is SGHRS and CDR2 YFSETQ. Trimming removed 4 bases at V and 10 bases at J, with 15 bases between. The CDR3 length is 13 residues. The CDR3 DNA reads TGCGCCAGCAGCCCGGCGGTATTTGGGGAGCAGTTCTTC. Its translation is CASSPAVFGEQFF.

The genes are TRBV27 and TRBJ2-7; TRBD2 agrees at 14 bases. The germline CDR1 and CDR2 sequences are MNHEY and SMNVEV (reference sequence). CDR3 length: 15 residues. V shed 6 bases, J shed 2 bases, and the junction held 3 bases outside the gene matches. CDR3 residues: CASSRTSGGTYEQYF. The CDR3 DNA reads TGTGCCAGCAGCCGGACTAGCGGGGGGACCTACGAGCAGTACTTC.

The V gene is TRBV5-6, the J gene TRBJ2-7; D possibly corresponds to TRBD2 (5 bases). The CDR3 loop spans 14 amino acids. The germline V gene encodes CDR1 SGHDT and CDR2 YYEEEE. V lost 3 bases, J lost 3 bases, and 13 bases lay in between. CDR3 protein: CASSSTRAVYEQYF. CDR3 in DNA: TGTGCCAGCAGCTCCACTAGGGCGGTCTACGAGCAGTACTTC.

DNA of the CDR3: TGTGCCAGCAGGCCGCAGGCCCATCAGCCCCAGCATTTT. It is translated as CASRPQAHQPQHF. The rearrangement uses TRBV6-5 and TRBJ1-5; D gene uncertain. The V gene's germline CDR1 is MNHEY and CDR2 SVGAGI. Trimming took 6 bases from V and 5 from J, leaving 11 bases between them. CDR3 size: 13 residues.

The rearrangement uses TRBV6-5 and TRBJ1-1; TRBD1 aligns across 7 bases. CDR3 length equals 14 residues. Germline V gene data show CDR1 as MNHEY and CDR2 as SVGAGI. After removal of 9 bases from V and 1 base from J, the junction contained 8 bases not matched to a gene. The CDR3 loop reads CASHTGDPNTEAFF. CDR3 in DNA: TGTGCCAGTCATACAGGGGACCCGAACACTGAAGCTTTCTTT.

The J gene is TRBJ2-7, the V gene TRBV14, with D possibly being TRBD1 (5 bases). V dropped 1 base and J dropped 0 bases, with 13 bases sitting between them. The CDR3 sequence is 16 residues long. Germline assignment: CDR1 SGHDN and CDR2 FVKESK. CDR3 coding DNA: TGTGCCAGCAGCCAAGGACGACAGCTACTCTCCTACGAGCAGTACTTC. This translates into CASSQGRQLLSYEQYF.

This chain joins TRBV7-9 and TRBJ1-2, with TRBD1 matching 8 bases. The germline CDR1 and CDR2 sequences are SEHNR and FQNEAQ (reference sequence). The CDR3 length is 12 residues. Losses at the gene ends were 1 base for V and 13 bases for J; bases not matched to a gene: 5. The CDR3 loop is CASSLGGQEPTF. The CDR3 nucleotides read TGTGCCAGCAGCTTAGGGGGACAGGAGCCCACCTTC.

This chain uses TRBV14 with TRBJ2-5; no firm D call. Between the trimmed V and J ends, which lost 0 bases and 5 bases, there was a span of 7 bases. The length of the CDR3 is 13 residues. The germline CDR1 and CDR2 sequences are SGHDN and FVKESK. The CDR3 sequence is CASSQESWETQYF. CDR3 nucleotide sequence: TGTGCCAGCAGCCAAGAGTCTTGGGAGACCCAGTACTTC.

The chain carries TRBV6-5 and TRBJ1-1; a possible D gene is TRBD1 (6 bases). There are 14 residues in the CDR3. Germline values: CDR1 MNHEY, CDR2 SVGAGI. Trimming shortened V by 5 bases and J by 5 bases, and 15 bases separated the two germline ends. In nucleotides, the CDR3 is TGTGCCAGCAGTGGAAGGGGGGGAATGACTGAAGCTTTCTTT. Translation: CASSGRGGMTEAFF.

The V and J genes are TRBV7-7 and TRBJ2-1, with 9 nucleotides matching TRBD2. CDR1 is SSHAT, CDR2 FNYEAQ, per germline (reference sequence). After removal of 0 bases from V and 8 bases from J, the junction contained 14 bases not matched to a gene. The CDR3 loop spans 18 amino acids. DNA of the CDR3: TGTGCCAGCAGCTTAGCGTTGGAGGGCGGGGGGGCCTTTTATGAGCAGTTCTTC. Protein: CASSLALEGGGAFYEQFF.

V gene TRBV7-3 combines with J gene TRBJ2-5; 12 nucleotides agree with TRBD2. Germline V lookup: CDR1 SGHTA, CDR2 FQGTGA. The CDR3 spans 16 residues. V lost 5 bases to trimming and J lost 5 bases; unmatched junction nucleotides: 9. The CDR3 loop is CASSRNPSGGEETQYF. The DNA for the CDR3 is TGTGCCAGCAGCCGGAACCCTAGCGGGGGGGAGGAGACCCAGTACTTC.

V usage is TRBV21-1 and J usage is TRBJ2-4; TRBD2 is the table's D call, not checked against the DNA. TRBV21-1 counts as a pseudogene. The CDR3 spans 16 residues. The CDR3 is CASSKGRFWAKNIQYF. The CDR3 DNA sequence: TGTGCCAGCAGCAAAGGCCGGTTTTGGGCCAAAAACATTCAGTACTTC.

The V and J genes are TRBV15 and TRBJ2-3, with 10 positions matching TRBD2. With 4 bases clipped from V and 0 bases from J, the junction kept 7 bases outside the gene matches. CDR3 length: 17 amino acids. Germline-derived CDR1 and CDR2 are LNHNV and YYDKDF (reference sequence). CDR3 sequence (DNA): TGTGCCACCAGCACCGCCGGGACTAGCGTAAGCACAGATACGCAGTATTTT. Residues: CATSTAGTSVSTDTQYF.

V usage is TRBV4-3 and J usage is TRBJ1-4; D not resolved. Germline loops: CDR1 LGHNA, CDR2 YSLEER. V dropped 0 bases and J dropped 8 bases, with 13 bases sitting between them. CDR3 length: 15 amino acids. The CDR3 here is CASSQEGDPREKLFF. DNA for the CDR3: TGCGCCAGCAGCCAAGAAGGCGACCCGAGGGAAAAACTGTTTTTT.

The chain joins TRBV9 to TRBJ2-3; D is perhaps TRBD2 (6 bases). The CDR3 contains 14 residues. V lost 0 bases and J lost 3, with 8 bases in between. Germline lookup yields CDR1 SGDLS and CDR2 YYNGEE. CDR3 coding DNA: TGTGCCAGCAGCGTAGGTGCGGGGACAGATACGCAGTATTTT. Translating it yields CASSVGAGTDTQYF.

The V gene is TRBV10-2, the J gene TRBJ1-2, with no clear D. CDR1 WSHSY and CDR2 SAAADI come from the germline V gene. Trimming removed 3 bases from V and 0 bases from J, with 8 bases in between. This CDR3 region has 14 residues. CDR3 coding DNA: TGCGCCAGCAGTGAAGATGCGGCTAACTATGGCTACACCTTC. Encoded protein: CASSEDAANYGYTF.